The 15 T cell receptor beta chains in this list originate from one sample, sequenced in a study of blood T cell repertoires in COVID-19 (dated by TCRdb to about 2020). The receptor library was made with the immunoSEQ multiplex PCR assay. Held by TCRdb, this immuneACCESS table contains in-frame sequences only and omits some clones. Under half of the omission traces to an unresolved V gene where checked; the cause of the rest is unknown. The sample contains 35,000 to 40,000 clones, about 84% of them found a single time. 25% to 30% of the sample goes to the ten largest clones. The material sequenced was peripheral blood. These receptors were collected from a man older than 75 with active or convalescent COVID-19.

V usage is TRBV11-3 and J usage is TRBJ2-1; 14 nucleotides align to TRBD2. V trimming: 10 bases; J trimming: 7 bases; junction bases outside the gene matches: 6. The CDR3 has 14 residues. The germline V gene encodes CDR1 SGHNT and CDR2 YENEEA. Here the CDR3 reads CAIETSGRGNEQFF. As DNA, the CDR3 is TGTGCCATCGAGACTAGCGGGAGGGGGAATGAGCAGTTCTTC.

This chain connects TRBV6-5 to TRBJ2-7, with TRBD2 matching over 8 bases. This CDR3 region has 14 residues. J gave up 0 bases and V 2 bases, and 0 bases lay outside the gene matches. Germline V gene sequence: CDR1 MNHEY, CDR2 SVGAGI. In DNA form, the CDR3 reads TGTGCCAGCAGTTACACTAGCGGCTCCTACGAGCAGTACTTC. It translates to CASSYTSGSYEQYF.

This clone rates as medium-sized. The rearrangement links TRBV5-1 to TRBJ2-3; 9 positions match TRBD2. Germline V CDR1 and CDR2: SGHRS, YFSETQ. The V segment lost 5 bases and the J segment 6 bases; nucleotides outside the gene matches: 10. The length of the CDR3 is 15 residues. The CDR3 DNA is TGCGCCAGCAGTTTTGGCGGGGGGGGCCGCGATACGCAGTATTTT. Protein product: CASSFGGGGRDTQYF.

This chain uses TRBV2 with TRBJ2-7; 8 nucleotides agree with TRBD2. The CDR3 consists of 15 residues. Germline loops: CDR1 SNHLY, CDR2 FYNNEI. V lost 6 bases to trimming and J lost 0 bases; unmatched junction nucleotides: 7. The CDR3 is CASSLREAYSYEQYF. The CDR3 DNA reads as TGTGCCAGCAGCTTGCGGGAGGCCTACTCCTACGAGCAGTACTTC.

This chain links TRBV2 with TRBJ2-1; D unresolved. V shed 3 bases and J shed 9 bases, with 15 bases lying between them. The CDR3 has 14 amino acids. Germline lookup yields CDR1 SNHLY and CDR2 FYNNEI. Here the CDR3 DNA reads TGTGCCAGCAGTGAGATAGATTTTCGTGGTGAGCAGTTCTTC. It is translated as CASSEIDFRGEQFF.

V is TRBV7-6 and J is TRBJ2-5; no clear D gene. V dropped 2 bases and J dropped 4 bases, with 17 bases sitting between them. Per germline, CDR1 SGHVS and CDR2 FNYEAQ. This CDR3 region has 16 residues. The CDR3 loop reads CASSLMVVASGETQYF. The CDR3 nucleotides read TGTGCCAGCAGCTTAATGGTGGTTGCATCCGGAGAGACCCAGTACTTC.

This CDR3 is CAWLDRGNYSPLHF. In DNA form, the CDR3 reads TGTGCCTGGCTTGACAGGGGTAATTATTCACCCCTCCACTTT. V usage is TRBV30 and J usage is TRBJ1-6, with 8 bases that match TRBD1. V trimming: 5 bases; J trimming: 8 bases; junction bases outside the gene matches: 8. CDR1 is GTSNPN and CDR2 is SVGIG in the germline V gene (reference sequence). This CDR3 has 14 residues.

The rearrangement uses TRBV6-4 and TRBJ2-5, with 15 bases identical to TRBD2. The germline V gene has CDR1 MRHNA and CDR2 SNTAGT. This CDR3 has 16 residues. V shed 4 bases and J 5 bases; nucleotides not matched to a gene: 5. The DNA of the CDR3 is TGTGCCAGCAGTGTTAGGACTAGCGGGAGGGAGGAGACCCAGTACTTC. It is translated as CASSVRTSGREETQYF.

This rearrangement joins TRBV7-9 to TRBJ1-2; maybe TRBD1 (5 bases). V lost 5 bases, J lost 7 bases, and 20 bases lay in between. Germline V gene sequence: CDR1 SEHNR, CDR2 FQNEAQ (reference sequence). The CDR3 spans 15 residues. The CDR3 reads CASSPTGPGWVGYTF. The CDR3 DNA reads TGTGCCAGCAGCCCCACCGGGCCAGGGTGGGTTGGCTACACCTTC.

This chain connects TRBV19 to TRBJ2-2; 7 bases are shared with TRBD2. J lost 2 bases, V lost 7 bases, and 10 bases had no gene match. The CDR3 loop spans 16 amino acids. The germline gives CDR1 LNHDA, CDR2 SQIVND (reference sequence). CDR3 loop: CASKGSAGINTGELFF. CDR3 coding DNA: TGTGCCAGTAAGGGTTCAGCGGGGATTAACACCGGGGAGCTGTTTTTT.

The chain combines TRBV30 with TRBJ2-5; D is ambiguous. Germline-derived CDR1 and CDR2 are GTSNPN and SVGIG (reference sequence). This CDR3 is 13 amino acids long. The V gene lost 0 bases and the J gene lost 3 bases, with 8 bases spanning the gap. CDR3 nucleotide sequence: TGTGCCTGGAGTGTAGGCAGCGAAGAGACCCAGTACTTC. Translation gives CAWSVGSEETQYF.

The V and J genes are TRBV9 and TRBJ2-3; TRBD1 matches 7 bases. With 0 bases clipped from V and 7 bases from J, the junction kept 8 bases outside the gene matches. The CDR3 extends over 15 amino acids. CDR1 is SGDLS, CDR2 YYNGEE, per germline. Here the CDR3 reads CASSVATGQGHTQYF. CDR3 nucleotide sequence: TGTGCCAGCAGCGTAGCGACAGGGCAGGGACATACGCAGTATTTT.

J is TRBJ1-6 and V is TRBV14, with TRBD1 matching 7 bases. The CDR3 runs 19 residues. V shed 0 bases, J shed 9 bases, and the junction held 17 bases outside the gene matches. The germline gives CDR1 SGHDN, CDR2 FVKESK. CDR3 coding DNA: TGTGCCAGCAGCCAAGACGCACGGAAAGACAGGGCGTCGGGTTCACCCCTCCACTTT. This translates into CASSQDARKDRASGSPLHF. Based on the CDR3 plus reference TRBV14 and TRBJ1-6, the full variable domain is EAGVTQFPSHSVIEKGQTVTLRCDPISGHDNLYWYRRVMGKEIKFLLHFVKESKQDESGMPNNRFLAERTGGTYSTLKVQPAELEDSGVYFCASSQDARKDRASGSPLHFGNGTRLTVT.

This chain connects TRBV5-4 to TRBJ1-6; D is undetermined. V lost 2 bases to trimming and J lost 7 bases, with 4 bases between them. CDR3 size: 12 residues. Germline V gene data show CDR1 as SGHNT and CDR2 as YYREEE (reference sequence). CDR3 region: CASSLENSPLHF. Here the CDR3 DNA reads TGTGCCAGCAGCTTAGAGAATTCACCCCTCCACTTT.

The gene calls are TRBV29-1 and TRBJ1-2, with D possibly matching TRBD1 (6 bases). CDR3 length equals 13 residues. V lost 5 bases and J lost 6, with 16 bases in between. Germline V CDR1 and CDR2: SQVTM, ANQGSEA. This CDR3 reads CSVLTLQGHGYTF. As DNA, the CDR3 is TGCAGCGTTCTAACTTTACAGGGCCATGGCTACACCTTC.